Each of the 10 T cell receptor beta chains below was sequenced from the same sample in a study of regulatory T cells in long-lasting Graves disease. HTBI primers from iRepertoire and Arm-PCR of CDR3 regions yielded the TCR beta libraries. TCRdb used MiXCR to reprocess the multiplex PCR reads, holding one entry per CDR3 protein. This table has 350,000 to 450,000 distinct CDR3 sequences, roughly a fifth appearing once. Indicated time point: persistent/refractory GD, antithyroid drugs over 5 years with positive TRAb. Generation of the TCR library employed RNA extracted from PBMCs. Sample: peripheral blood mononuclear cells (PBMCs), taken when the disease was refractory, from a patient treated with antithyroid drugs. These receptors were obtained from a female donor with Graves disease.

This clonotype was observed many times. Here the CDR3 reads CASSYSRGYTF. CDR3 in DNA: TGTGCCAGCAGTTACTCGCGGGGCTACACCTTC. V usage is TRBV6-5 and J usage is TRBJ1-2; D gene unclear. The CDR3 is made up of 11 amino acids. V lost 0 bases and J lost 8, with 4 bases in between. The germline V gene encodes CDR1 MNHEY and CDR2 SVGAGI.

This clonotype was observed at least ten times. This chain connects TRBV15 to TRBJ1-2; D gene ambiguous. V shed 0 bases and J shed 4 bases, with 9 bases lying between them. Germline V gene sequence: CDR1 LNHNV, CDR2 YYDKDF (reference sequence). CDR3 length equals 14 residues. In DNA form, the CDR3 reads TGTGCCACCAGCAGAGATAACAGTCTCTATGGCTACACCTTC. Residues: CATSRDNSLYGYTF. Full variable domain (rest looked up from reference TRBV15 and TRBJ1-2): DAMVIQNPRYQVTQFGKPVTLSCSQTLNHNVMYWYQQKSSQAPKLLFHYYDKDFNNEADTPDNFQSRRPNTSFCFLDIRSPGLGDTAMYLCATSRDNSLYGYTFGSGTRLTVV.

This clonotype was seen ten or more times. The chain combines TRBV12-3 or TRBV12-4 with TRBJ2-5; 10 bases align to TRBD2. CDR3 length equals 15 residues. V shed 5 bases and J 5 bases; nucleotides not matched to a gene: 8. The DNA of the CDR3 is TGTGCCAGCAGTCAGCGGGAGGGAGGCGGGGAGACCCAGTACTTC. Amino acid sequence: CASSQREGGGETQYF.

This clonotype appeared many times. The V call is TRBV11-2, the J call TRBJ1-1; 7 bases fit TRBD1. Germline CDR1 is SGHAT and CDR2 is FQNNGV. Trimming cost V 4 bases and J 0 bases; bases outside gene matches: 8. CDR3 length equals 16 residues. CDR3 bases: TGTGCCAGCAGCTCCAAGCCGGGACAGATGAACACTGAAGCTTTCTTT. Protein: CASSSKPGQMNTEAFF.

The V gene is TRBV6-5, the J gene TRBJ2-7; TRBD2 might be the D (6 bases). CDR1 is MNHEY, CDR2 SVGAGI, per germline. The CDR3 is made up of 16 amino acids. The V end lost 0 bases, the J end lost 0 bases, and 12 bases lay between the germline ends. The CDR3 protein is CASSYSGGLLSYEQYF. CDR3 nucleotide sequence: TGTGCCAGCAGTTACTCGGGGGGATTACTCTCCTACGAGCAGTACTTC.

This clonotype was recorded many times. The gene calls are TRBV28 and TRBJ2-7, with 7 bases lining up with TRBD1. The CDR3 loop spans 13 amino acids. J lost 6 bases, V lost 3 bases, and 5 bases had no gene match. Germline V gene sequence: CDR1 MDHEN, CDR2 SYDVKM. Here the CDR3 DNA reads TGTGCCAGCAGTTTCCAGACAGGGCGCGAGCAGTACTTC. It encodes CASSFQTGREQYF.

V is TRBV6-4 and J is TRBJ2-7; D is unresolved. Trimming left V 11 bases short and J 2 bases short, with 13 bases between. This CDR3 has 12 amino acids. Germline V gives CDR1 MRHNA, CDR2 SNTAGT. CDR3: CAGKGPTYEQYF. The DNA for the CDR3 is TGTGCCGGAAAAGGACCCACCTACGAGCAGTACTTC.

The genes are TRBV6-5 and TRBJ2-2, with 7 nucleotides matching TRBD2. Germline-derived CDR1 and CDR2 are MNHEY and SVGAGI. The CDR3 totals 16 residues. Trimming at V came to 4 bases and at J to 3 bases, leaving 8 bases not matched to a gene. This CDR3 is CASSSWGGSDTGELFF. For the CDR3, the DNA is TGTGCCAGCAGTTCCTGGGGCGGGAGCGACACCGGGGAGCTGTTTTTT.

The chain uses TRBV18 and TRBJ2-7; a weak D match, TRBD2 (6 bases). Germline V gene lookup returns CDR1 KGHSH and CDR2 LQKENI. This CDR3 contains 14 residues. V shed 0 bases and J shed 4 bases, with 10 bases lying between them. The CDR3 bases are TGTGCCAGCTCACCACCGCGGGGTGGGTACGAGCAGTACTTC. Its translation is CASSPPRGGYEQYF.

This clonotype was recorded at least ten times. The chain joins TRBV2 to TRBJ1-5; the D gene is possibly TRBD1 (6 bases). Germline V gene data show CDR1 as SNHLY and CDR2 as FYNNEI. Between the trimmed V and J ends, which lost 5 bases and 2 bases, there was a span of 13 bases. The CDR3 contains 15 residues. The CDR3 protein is CASSSDSSGNQPQHF. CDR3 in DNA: TGTGCCAGCAGTTCGGACAGCAGCGGCAATCAGCCCCAGCATTTT. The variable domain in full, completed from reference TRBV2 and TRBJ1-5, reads EPEVTQTPSHQVTQMGQEVILRCVPISNHLYFYWYRQILGQKVEFLVSFYNNEISEKSEIFDDQFSVERPDGSNFTLKIRSTKLEDSAMYFCASSSDSSGNQPQHFGDGTRLSIL.